The 31 T cell receptor beta chains below all came from one sample that was sequenced in a study of tumor-infiltrating lymphocytes in primary liver carcinoma. With a constant-region primer, TCR beta cDNA was made from 500 ng of total RNA. For TCR beta, libraries were produced by three nested multiplex PCR rounds using slightly modified ARM-PCR. The opening two PCR rounds, approximately 10 cycles each, paired TRBV1-TRBV30 forward primers with a C-beta reverse primer. TCRdb reanalysed the multiplex PCR reads using MiXCR and keeps one entry per CDR3 protein. The table lists fewer than 200,000 distinct CDR3 sequences, about 85% of them singletons, with around 18% in the top ten. It was from about 19-30 mg of unsorted bulk tissue that RNA and DNA were co-extracted. The sequencing sample was made of tumor tissue from primary liver carcinoma. The receptors derive from a man between 40 and 49 years old with primary liver carcinoma and hepatitis B virus infection.

The CDR3 sequence is CSASDGLGANVLTF. CDR3 coding DNA: TGCAGTGCTAGTGACGGGCTAGGGGCCAACGTCCTGACTTTC. The chain combines TRBV20-1 with TRBJ2-6, with D uncertain. Trimming removed 3 bases from V and 4 bases from J, with 10 bases in between. This CDR3 is 14 amino acids long. The germline V gene has CDR1 DFQATT and CDR2 SNEGSKA (reference sequence).

Details on this clonotype: This may be a read error: a much more frequent sequence differs by one nucleotide. The chain has TRBV29-1 and TRBJ1-2; D not certain. The CDR3 is 13 amino acids. V was cut by 7 bases and J by 8 bases, with 20 bases left in between. Germline CDR1 SQVTM, CDR2 ANQGSEA. CDR3 residues: CSADIGLVRGYTF. CDR3 DNA sequence: TGCAGCGCTGACATAGGGCTTGTTAGAGGCTACACCTTC.

This chain uses TRBV14 with TRBJ2-1; D remains unclear. This CDR3 is 16 amino acids long. V was cut by 4 bases and J by 4 bases, with 17 bases left in between. CDR1 SGHDN and CDR2 FVKESK come from the germline V gene. The CDR3 sequence: CASSPRMVLGYNEQFF. The CDR3 nucleotides are TGTGCCAGCAGCCCTAGGATGGTGTTGGGGTACAATGAGCAGTTCTTC.

Remarks on this clonotype: The junction departs from the called germline gene at one end, perhaps through a read error. The genes are TRBV6-2 or TRBV6-3 and TRBJ1-1; 8 nucleotides align to TRBD1. CDR1 and CDR2 from the germline V gene are MNHEY and SVGEGT. The CDR3 has 15 amino acids. The CDR3 bases are TGTGCCAGCACTTATGGACAGGGAAAGAACACTGAAGCATTCTTT. Translation: CASTYGQGKNTEAFF.

This clonotype was observed a handful of times. The junction does not match germline at one end; this may be a read error. This chain links TRBV29-1 with TRBJ1-1; D is unclear. The CDR3 is made up of 12 amino acids. CDR1 SQVTM and CDR2 ANQGSEA come from the germline V gene. CDR3 protein: CSATSGNTEAFF. In DNA, the CDR3 is TGTAGCGCCACCTCAGGGAACACTGAAGCTTTCTTT.

To note about this clonotype: An end of the junction does not agree with germline; a read error may underlie this. The chain couples TRBV29-1 to TRBJ1-6, with D hard to call. Germline V lookup: CDR1 SQVTM, CDR2 ANQGSEA. This CDR3 spans 12 amino acids. As DNA, the CDR3 is TGCAGTGTTGCTCAGTATAATCCACCCCTCCACTTT. As protein: CSVAQYNPPLHF.

A note on this clonotype: Sequence at one end of the junction differs from germline and may be a read error. This chain uses TRBV29-1 with TRBJ2-2; tentative D call: TRBD2 (5 bases). The length of the CDR3 is 16 residues. Germline CDR1 is SQVTM and CDR2 is ANQGSEA. The CDR3 DNA reads TGCAGCGTTGAAGTACTGGACTCTCAGGTCACTGGGGAGCCGTTTTTT. Translation: CSVEVLDSQVTGEPFF.

Turning to this clonotype: The junction departs from germline at one end; a sequencing error may be responsible. V and J are TRBV4-1 and TRBJ2-6, with D perhaps assigned TRBD1 or TRBD2 (5 bases each). From germline, CDR1 is MGHRA and CDR2 YSYEKL. This CDR3 comprises 13 residues. CDR3 DNA sequence: TGCGCCAGCAACCAAGTTGGGACCAACGTCCTGGCTTTC. It specifies CASNQVGTNVLAF.

About this clonotype itself: Likely a read error: the CDR3 ends without its conserved phenylalanine or tryptophan. The V and J genes are TRBV10-3 and TRBJ2-4; a weak D match, TRBD2 (6 bases). The assigned J gene may be wrong: the sequence end matches TRBJ2-1 better. Germline values: CDR1 ENHRY, CDR2 SYGVKD. The CDR3 has 13 amino acids. This CDR3 is CAISDRERNIQFI. The CDR3 DNA reads TGTGCCATTAGTGACCGGGAGAGGAACATTCAGTTCATC.

A remark on this clonotype: A much larger clonotype is one base distant, so this may be a read error. The chain carries TRBV7-9 and TRBJ2-3; 7 bases match TRBD2. The germline CDR1 and CDR2 sequences are SEHNR and FQNEAQ (reference sequence). The CDR3 is made up of 15 amino acids. CDR3 coding DNA: TGTGCCAGCAGCTTCGGCGGGAGCGGACCAGAAACGCAGTATTTT. It translates to CASSFGGSGPETQYF.

Note on this clonotype: At one of its ends the junction is not consistent with the germline gene, which may arise from a read error. The gene calls are TRBV29-1 and TRBJ2-7; possibly TRBD1 or TRBD2 for D (5 bases each). Germline V CDR1 and CDR2: SQVTM, ANQGSEA. CDR3 length equals 16 residues. CDR3 in amino acids: CSAMRSGTGTRYEQYF. CDR3 bases: TGCAGTGCCATGAGATCTGGGACCGGCACTCGCTACGAGCAGTATTTC.

About this clonotype: One junction end disagrees with the germline gene, perhaps due to a read error. V usage is TRBV29-1 and J usage is TRBJ1-2; D may be TRBD1 (5 bases). The V gene's germline CDR1 is SQVTM and CDR2 ANQGSEA. The CDR3 runs to 18 residues. The CDR3 sequence is CSVGAPTGTQVANCGCTF. The CDR3 DNA is TGTAGCGTTGGGGCACCAACAGGAACTCAGGTCGCTAACTGTGGCTGTACCTTC.

To note about this clonotype: The CDR3 carries no conserved terminal phenylalanine or tryptophan, so it likely arises from a read error. V and J are TRBV29-1 and TRBJ2-1; 7 bases fit TRBD2. Germline V gene sequence: CDR1 SQVTM, CDR2 ANQGSEA. The CDR3 extends over 15 amino acids. The ends lost 4 bases at V and 3 bases at J; junction bases unmatched: 9. CDR3 bases: TGCAGCGTTGGACTAGCTGGAGGGTACTACAATGAGCAGTTCCTC. Protein sequence: CSVGLAGGYYNEQFL.

As for this clonotype: Its ends do not fully match the called genes, so a read error is possible. CDR3 bases: TGCGCCAGCAGCTTGCGGGATGGTGCTAGCACAGATATGCAGTATTTT. Translation gives CASSLRDGASTDMQYF. The chain employs TRBV5-8 and TRBJ2-3; D possibly corresponds to TRBD2 (6 bases). Per germline, CDR1 SGHTS and CDR2 YDEGEE. This CDR3 comprises 16 residues. Full variable domain (missing parts from reference TRBV5-8 and TRBJ2-3): EAGVTQSPTHLIKTRGQQATLRCSPISGHTSVYWYQQALGLGLQFLLWYDEGEERNRGNFPPRFSGRQFPNYSSELNVNALELEDSALYLCASSLRDGASTDMQYFGPGTRLTVL.

For this clonotype: One junction end does not reproduce the germline sequence, and a read error may be involved. This sequence joins TRBV10-3 and TRBJ1-1, with a tentative D call TRBD1 (6 bases). The CDR3 contains 14 residues. The germline CDR1 and CDR2 sequences are ENHRY and SYGVKD. This CDR3 reads CSISTQGLNTEAFF. For the CDR3, the DNA is TGTTCCATCAGTACACAGGGATTGAACACTGAAGCTTTCTTC.

Concerning this clonotype: A much larger clone lies one base from this, so it may be a read error. The J gene is TRBJ2-1, the V gene TRBV24-1; 8 nucleotides agree with TRBD1. CDR3 length: 16 amino acids. The germline V gene has CDR1 KGHDR and CDR2 SFDVKD. Here the CDR3 DNA reads TGTGCCACCGGTGATCCCCTGGGACAGGAGTACAATGAGCAGTTCTTC. Residues: CATGDPLGQEYNEQFF.

For this clonotype: The junction departs from the called germline gene at one end, perhaps through a read error. The V gene is TRBV4-2, the J gene TRBJ1-6, with TRBD1 identical over 8 bases. Germline CDR1 and CDR2: LGHNA and YNFKEQ. The CDR3 consists of 18 residues. CDR3 sequence: CDSSQDIWGTGVNSPLHF. CDR3 nucleotide sequence: TGTGACAGCAGCCAAGATATTTGGGGGACAGGAGTCAATTCACCCCTCCACTTT.

Worth noting for this clonotype: A much larger clone is a single base away; this may be a read error. This sequence joins TRBV28 and TRBJ1-5; TRBD1 is a possible D gene (6 bases). Trimming left V 10 bases short and J 5 bases short, with 9 bases between. This CDR3 is 11 amino acids long. The germline CDR1 and CDR2 sequences are MDHEN and SYDVKM. CDR3 protein: CAIRGDQPQHF. In DNA form, the CDR3 reads TGTGCCATCAGGGGCGATCAGCCCCAGCATTTT.

Points on this clonotype: An end of the junction differs from the germline gene, which may be a read error. This chain connects TRBV5-6 to TRBJ2-6; D tentatively reads TRBD1 or TRBD2 (5 bases each). Germline V gene lookup returns CDR1 SGHDT and CDR2 YYEEEE. This CDR3 region has 13 residues. CDR3 DNA sequence: TGTGTCAGCAGTCTTTACGGGGCTAACGTCCTGACTTTC. This translates into CVSSLYGANVLTF.

Turning to this clonotype: The junction differs from germline at one of its ends, possibly a read error. The gene calls are TRBV6-5 and TRBJ2-2; 7 nucleotides match TRBD1. CDR1 and CDR2 from the germline V gene are MNHEY and SVGAGI. The CDR3 consists of 15 residues. CDR3 bases: TGTGTCAGCAGTTTCCAACAACAGGGGCCCGGGGAGCTGTTTTTT. Translated: CVSSFQQQGPGELFF.

Concerning this clonotype: An end of the junction does not agree with germline; a read error may underlie this. This rearrangement joins TRBV6-1 to TRBJ2-7; D is undetermined. Germline V lookup: CDR1 MNHNS, CDR2 SASEGT. The CDR3 is made up of 16 amino acids. CDR3 DNA: TGTGCAAGTACTCCTAACCGAGCCCTAAGCTCCTACGAGCACTACTTC. Its protein product is CASTPNRALSSYEHYF.

As regards this clonotype: One junction end does not reproduce the germline sequence, and a read error may be involved. This chain uses TRBV12-3 or TRBV12-4 with TRBJ2-1; D is unclear. This CDR3 spans 13 amino acids. In nucleotides, the CDR3 is TGTGCCAGCAGATCCCTCGTTTACAATAAGCAGTTCTTC. Its protein is CASRSLVYNKQFF.

This clonotype is classed as medium-sized. The J gene is TRBJ2-3, the V gene TRBV6-1; no definite D call. The germline V gene has CDR1 MNHNS and CDR2 SASEGT. Trimming removed 5 bases at V and 3 bases at J, with 3 bases between. This CDR3 is built from 11 residues. The CDR3, as DNA: TGTGCCAGCAGTCAAACAGATACGCAGTATTTT. It is translated as CASSQTDTQYF.

A note on this clonotype: It is likely a read error, because the conserved phenylalanine at the end of the CDR3 is missing. J is TRBJ1-4 and V is TRBV6-1; D call uncertain. V was trimmed by 10 bases and J by 8 bases, leaving 26 bases between them. Germline assignment: CDR1 MNHNS and CDR2 SASEGT. This CDR3 contains 16 residues. As DNA, the CDR3 is TGTGCCAACAGCTCGGCAATTACGGCCGTTGAGGAAAAACTGTTTTCT. It encodes CANSSAITAVEEKLFS.

Worth noting for this clonotype: Its ends do not fully match the called genes, so a read error is possible. J is TRBJ1-1 and V is TRBV18, with D perhaps TRBD1 (5 bases). The CDR3 has 16 residues. Germline V CDR1 and CDR2: KGHSH, LQKENI. DNA for the CDR3: TGTGTCAGCTCACCAACCCGCGACAGTCTGAACACTGAGGCTTTCTTT. Translated, it gives CVSSPTRDSLNTEAFF. Using reference TRBV18 and TRBJ1-1 for the parts outside the CDR3, the full variable domain is NAGVMQNPRHLVRRRGQEARLRCSPMKGHSHVYWYRQLPEEGLKFMVYLQKENIIDESGMPKERFSAEFPKEGPSILRIQQVVRGDSAAYFCVSSPTRDSLNTEAFFGQGTRLTVV.

The gene calls are TRBV10-3 and TRBJ2-3; D is perhaps TRBD2 (7 bases). The V gene's germline CDR1 is ENHRY and CDR2 SYGVKD. CDR3 length: 14 amino acids. Trimming removed 4 bases from V and 8 bases from J, with 16 bases in between. The CDR3 DNA follows: TGTGCCATCAGTGGGCCGGCAGGGGAGGGTACGCAGTATTTT. Translating it yields CAISGPAGEGTQYF.

This clonotype was found a few times. Possible read error: a much larger clone is one base away. The gene calls are TRBV6-2 or TRBV6-3 and TRBJ1-5, with no clear D. The DNA end is a closer match to TRBJ2-3, so the J assignment may be wrong. CDR1 is MNHEY, CDR2 SVGEGT, per germline. The CDR3 is made up of 14 amino acids. CDR3: CASSYMTPNQPQYF. The DNA for the CDR3 is TGTGCCAGCAGTTACATGACCCCCAATCAGCCCCAGTATTTT.

This clonotype was picked up many times. The chain couples TRBV7-2 to TRBJ1-1, with 7 nucleotides matching TRBD1. CDR3 length: 15 amino acids. V was pared by 3 bases and J by 1 base, with 5 bases of the junction left unmatched. Germline V CDR1 and CDR2: SGHTA, FQGNSA. The chain's CDR3 is CASSLPGQKNTEAFF. CDR3 nucleotides: TGTGCCAGCAGCTTGCCGGGACAGAAGAACACTGAAGCTTTCTTT.

On this clonotype itself: One end of the junction varies from germline; a read error may be responsible. This chain joins TRBV11-1 and TRBJ2-1; 8 nucleotides agree with TRBD2. Germline V gives CDR1 SGHAT, CDR2 FQDESV (reference sequence). The CDR3 extends over 16 amino acids. CDR3 amino acids: CVSSLAIRGGYNEQFF. CDR3 sequence (DNA): TGTGTCAGCAGCTTAGCGATACGGGGGGGCTACAATGAGCAGTTCTTC.

The rearrangement links TRBV6-5 to TRBJ1-1; D uncertain. Germline CDR1 and CDR2: MNHEY and SVGAGI. The length of the CDR3 is 15 residues. Trimming stripped 3 bases from V and 6 bases from J, with 17 bases between. The CDR3 nucleotides are TGTGCCAGCAGTTATTTGATTGGGGAAGGAGCTGAAGCTTTCTTT. Protein sequence: CASSYLIGEGAEAFF.

As to this clonotype: The conserved closing phenylalanine or tryptophan is absent in this CDR3, likely reflecting a read error. V gene TRBV6-1 combines with J gene TRBJ2-4, with 9 bases lining up with TRBD1. Germline CDR1 and CDR2: MNHNS and SASEGT. The CDR3 is made up of 14 amino acids. CDR3 bases: TGTGCCAGCTGTGAGGGGACAGGGTCCGGAATTCAGTACTGC. It is translated as CASCEGTGSGIQYC.